This T cell receptor (beta chain) was identified in a study of OX40 agonist ivuxolimab in advanced cancers. The overall study: While on treatment, patients had intravenous ivuxolimab at 0.01 to 10 mg/kg every 2 weeks. It was permissible to have had prior anti-PD-1, anti-PD-L1 or anti-CTLA-4 therapy, and around 40% had some.

On this clone itself: Its antigen is not known.

Using immunoSEQ multiplex PCR, the repertoire was profiled, and TCRdb retains in-frame clones only, with some absent. The table has roughly 56,000 clones, 86% seen once. General study points: There was clonal expansion of CD4+ and CD8+ blood T cells by week 6 at 0.1 to 3.0 mg/kg.

Patients with autoimmune history or systemic immunosuppression were excluded. The sequencing here drew on CD4+ or CD8+ T cells sorted from blood, taken in a trial of the OX40 agonist ivuxolimab. The origin of this receptor is an adult with an advanced solid tumor such as melanoma, head and neck, liver or kidney cancer.

In DNA, the CDR3 is TGTGCCAGTAGTATAGGGCGGGGGGCTAATCAGCCCCAGCATTTT. Encoded protein: CASSIGRGANQPQHF. V gene TRBV19 combines with J gene TRBJ1-5, with D possibly matching TRBD1 (6 bases). Germline-derived CDR1 and CDR2 are LNHDA and SQIVND (reference sequence). The CDR3 has 15 amino acids. V lost 1 base, J lost 4 bases, and 11 bases lay in between.